This T cell receptor beta chain is drawn from a study of blood T cell repertoires in COVID-19. Across the study: The study drew acute and convalescent COVID-19 samples from the United States, Italy and Spain.

Profiling relied on immunoSEQ multiplex PCR, and the TCRdb table lists in-frame clones only, not all of them. Here the sample spans roughly 220,000 clones, around 80% being singletons. The CDR3 spans 14 residues. V usage is TRBV12-2 and J usage is TRBJ1-1; the table's D call TRBD1 went unverified against the DNA. TRBV12-2 is a listed pseudogene. Sequencing input: PBMCs or T cells enriched from blood (not recorded which). The receptor was isolated from a man under 40 with acute COVID-19. The CDR3 region is CASRDGRPHTEAFF. CDR3 DNA sequence: TGTGCAAGTCGCGACGGCAGGCCCCACACTGAAGCTTTCTTT.